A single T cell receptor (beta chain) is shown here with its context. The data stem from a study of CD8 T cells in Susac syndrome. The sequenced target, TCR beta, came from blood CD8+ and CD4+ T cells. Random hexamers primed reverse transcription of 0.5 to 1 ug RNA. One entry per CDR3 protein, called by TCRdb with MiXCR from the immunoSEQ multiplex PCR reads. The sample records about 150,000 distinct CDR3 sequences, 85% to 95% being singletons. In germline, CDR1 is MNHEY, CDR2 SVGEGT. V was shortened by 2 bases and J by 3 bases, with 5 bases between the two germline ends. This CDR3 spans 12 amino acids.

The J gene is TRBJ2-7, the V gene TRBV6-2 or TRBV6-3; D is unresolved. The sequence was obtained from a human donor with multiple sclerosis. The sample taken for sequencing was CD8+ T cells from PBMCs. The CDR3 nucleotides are TGTGCCAGCAGTTACAATCACTACGAGCAGTACTTC. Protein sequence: CASSYNHYEQYF.